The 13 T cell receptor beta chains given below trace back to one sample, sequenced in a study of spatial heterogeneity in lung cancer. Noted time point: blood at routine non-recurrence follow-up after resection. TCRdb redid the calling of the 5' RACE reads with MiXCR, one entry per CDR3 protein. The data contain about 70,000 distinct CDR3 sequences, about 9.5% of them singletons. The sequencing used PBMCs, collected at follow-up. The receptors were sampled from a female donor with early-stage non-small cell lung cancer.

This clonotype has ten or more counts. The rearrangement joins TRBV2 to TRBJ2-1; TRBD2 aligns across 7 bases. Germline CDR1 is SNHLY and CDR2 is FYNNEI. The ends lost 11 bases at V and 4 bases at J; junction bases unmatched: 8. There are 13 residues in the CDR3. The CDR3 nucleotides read TGTGCCGGCCGCGGGAGAGTATACAATGAGCAGTTCTTC. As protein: CAGRGRVYNEQFF.

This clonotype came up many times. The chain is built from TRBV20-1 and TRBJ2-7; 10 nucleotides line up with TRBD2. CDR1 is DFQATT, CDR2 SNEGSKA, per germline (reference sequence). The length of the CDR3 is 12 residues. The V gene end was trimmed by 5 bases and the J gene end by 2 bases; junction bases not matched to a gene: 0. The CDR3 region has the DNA TGCAGTGCTGGGACTAGCGCCTACGAGCAGTACTTC. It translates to CSAGTSAYEQYF.

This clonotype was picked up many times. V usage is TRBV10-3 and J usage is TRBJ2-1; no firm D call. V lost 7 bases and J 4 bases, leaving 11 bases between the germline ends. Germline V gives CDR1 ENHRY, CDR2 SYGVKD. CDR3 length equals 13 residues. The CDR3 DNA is TGTGCCATCAAGCCGACGCCTTACAATGAGCAGTTCTTC. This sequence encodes CAIKPTPYNEQFF.

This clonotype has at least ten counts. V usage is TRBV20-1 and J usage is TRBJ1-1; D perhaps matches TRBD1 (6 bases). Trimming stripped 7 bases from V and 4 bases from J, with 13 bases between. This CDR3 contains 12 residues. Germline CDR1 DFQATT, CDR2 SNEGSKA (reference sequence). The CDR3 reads CSVLQGFTEAFF. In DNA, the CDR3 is TGCAGTGTTCTTCAGGGGTTCACTGAAGCTTTCTTT.

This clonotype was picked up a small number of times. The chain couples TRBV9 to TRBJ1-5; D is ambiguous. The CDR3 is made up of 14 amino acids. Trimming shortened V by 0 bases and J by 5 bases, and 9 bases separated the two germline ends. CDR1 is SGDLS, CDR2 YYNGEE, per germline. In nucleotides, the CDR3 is TGTGCCAGCAGCGTAGGACGGGAGGATCAGCCCCAGCATTTT. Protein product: CASSVGREDQPQHF.

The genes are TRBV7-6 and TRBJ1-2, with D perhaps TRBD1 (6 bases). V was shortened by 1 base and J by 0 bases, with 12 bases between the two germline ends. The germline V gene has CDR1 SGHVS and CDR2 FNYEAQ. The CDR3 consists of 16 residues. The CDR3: CASSLEADRSNYGYTF. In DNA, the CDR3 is TGTGCCAGCAGCTTAGAAGCGGACAGATCTAACTATGGCTACACCTTC.

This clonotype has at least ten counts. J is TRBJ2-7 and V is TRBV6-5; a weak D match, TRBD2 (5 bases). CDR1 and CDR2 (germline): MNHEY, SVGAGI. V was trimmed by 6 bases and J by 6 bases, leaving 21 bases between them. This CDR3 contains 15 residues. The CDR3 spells CASRSTREGPSEQYF. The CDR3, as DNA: TGTGCCAGCAGGTCAACTAGAGAAGGTCCCTCCGAGCAGTACTTC.

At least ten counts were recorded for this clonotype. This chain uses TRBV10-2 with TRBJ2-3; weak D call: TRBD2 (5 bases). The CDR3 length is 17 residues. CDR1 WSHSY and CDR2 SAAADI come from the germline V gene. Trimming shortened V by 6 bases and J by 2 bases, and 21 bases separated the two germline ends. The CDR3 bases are TGCGCCAGCAGGGATCTCAAGGCGGGTAGCTACACAGATACGCAGTATTTT. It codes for CASRDLKAGSYTDTQYF.

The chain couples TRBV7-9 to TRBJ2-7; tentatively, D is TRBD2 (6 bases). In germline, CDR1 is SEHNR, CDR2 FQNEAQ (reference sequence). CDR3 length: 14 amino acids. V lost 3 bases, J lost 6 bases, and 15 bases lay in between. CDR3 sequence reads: CASSFGGSGSEQYF. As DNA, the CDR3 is TGTGCCAGCAGCTTCGGGGGTTCGGGCTCCGAGCAGTACTTC.

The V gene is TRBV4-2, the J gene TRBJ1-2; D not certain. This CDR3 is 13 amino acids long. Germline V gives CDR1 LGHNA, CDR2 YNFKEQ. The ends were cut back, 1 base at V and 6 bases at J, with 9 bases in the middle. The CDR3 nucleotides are TGTGCCAGCAGCCAAGGAAATTGGGATGGCTACACCTTC. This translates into CASSQGNWDGYTF.

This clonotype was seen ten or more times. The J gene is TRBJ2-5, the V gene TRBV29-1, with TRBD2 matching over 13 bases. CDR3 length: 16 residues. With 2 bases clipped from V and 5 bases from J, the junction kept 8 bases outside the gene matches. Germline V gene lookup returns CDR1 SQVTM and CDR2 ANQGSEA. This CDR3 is CSVEYLGLAGDETQYF. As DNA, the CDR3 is TGCAGCGTTGAATACCTCGGACTAGCGGGAGACGAGACCCAGTACTTC. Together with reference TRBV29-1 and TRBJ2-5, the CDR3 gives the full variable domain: SAVISQKPSRDICQRGTSLTIQCQVDSQVTMMFWYRQQPGQSLTLIATANQGSEATYESGFVIDKFPISRPNLTFSTLTVSNMSPEDSSIYLCSVEYLGLAGDETQYFGPGTRLLVL.

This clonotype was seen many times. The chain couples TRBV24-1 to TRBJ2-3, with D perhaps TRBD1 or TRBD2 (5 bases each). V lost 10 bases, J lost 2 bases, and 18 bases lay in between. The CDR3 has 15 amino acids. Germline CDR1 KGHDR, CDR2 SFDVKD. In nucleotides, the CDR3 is TGTGCCACGGGGGTCATTGGCAGCGACACAGATACGCAGTATTTT. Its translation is CATGVIGSDTDTQYF.

This CDR3 reads CAISGRQNTGELFF. CDR3 bases: TGTGCCATCAGTGGGAGGCAGAACACCGGGGAGCTGTTTTTT. The genes are TRBV10-3 and TRBJ2-2, with D possibly matching TRBD2 (5 bases). Germline CDR1 ENHRY, CDR2 SYGVKD. This CDR3 region has 14 residues. V lost 4 bases and J lost 1, with 7 bases in between.